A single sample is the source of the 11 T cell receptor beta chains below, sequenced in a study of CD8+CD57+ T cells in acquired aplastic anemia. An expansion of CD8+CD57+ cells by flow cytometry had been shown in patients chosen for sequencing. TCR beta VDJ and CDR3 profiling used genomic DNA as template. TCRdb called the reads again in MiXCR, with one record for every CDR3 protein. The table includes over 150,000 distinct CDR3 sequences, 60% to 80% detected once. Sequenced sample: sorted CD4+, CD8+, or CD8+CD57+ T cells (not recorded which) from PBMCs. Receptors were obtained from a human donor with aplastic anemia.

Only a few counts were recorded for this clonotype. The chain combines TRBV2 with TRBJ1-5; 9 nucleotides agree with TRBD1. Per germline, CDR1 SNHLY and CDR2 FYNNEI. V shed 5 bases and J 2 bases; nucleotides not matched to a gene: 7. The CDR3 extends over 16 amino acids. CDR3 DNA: TGTGCCAGCAGTACACGACGACAGGGGGGCAATCAGCCCCAGCATTTT. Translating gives CASSTRRQGGNQPQHF. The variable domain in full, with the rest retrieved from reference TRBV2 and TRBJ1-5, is EPEVTQTPSHQVTQMGQEVILRCVPISNHLYFYWYRQILGQKVEFLVSFYNNEISEKSEIFDDQFSVERPDGSNFTLKIRSTKLEDSAMYFCASSTRRQGGNQPQHFGDGTRLSIL.

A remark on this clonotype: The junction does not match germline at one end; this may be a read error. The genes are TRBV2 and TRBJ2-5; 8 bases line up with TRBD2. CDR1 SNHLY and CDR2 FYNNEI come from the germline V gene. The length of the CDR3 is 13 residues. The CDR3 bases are TGTGCCGGCAGGGAAAGCGGGAGTGAGACCCAGTACTTC. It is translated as CAGRESGSETQYF. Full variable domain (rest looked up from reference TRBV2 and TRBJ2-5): EPEVTQTPSHQVTQMGQEVILRCVPISNHLYFYWYRQILGQKVEFLVSFYNNEISEKSEIFDDQFSVERPDGSNFTLKIRSTKLEDSAMYFCAGRESGSETQYFGPGTRLLVL.

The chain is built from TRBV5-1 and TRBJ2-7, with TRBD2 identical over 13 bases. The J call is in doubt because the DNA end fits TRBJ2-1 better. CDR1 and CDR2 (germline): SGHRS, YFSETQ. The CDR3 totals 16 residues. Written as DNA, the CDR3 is TGCGCCAGCAGCCCACCGGGACTAGCGGGGAGAAATGAGCAGTTCTTC. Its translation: CASSPPGLAGRNEQFF.

The CDR3 reads CAIRPRTEGTEAFF. The CDR3 DNA follows: TGTGCCATCAGGCCCAGGACAGAAGGCACTGAAGCTTTCTTT. The chain links TRBV10-3 to TRBJ1-1, with a weak D call TRBD1 (6 bases). V was cut by 6 bases and J by 4 bases, with 15 bases left in between. CDR3 length equals 14 residues. In germline, CDR1 is ENHRY, CDR2 SYGVKD.

Here the CDR3 DNA reads TGCAGTGCGACGACTGGAAACACCATATATTTT. Translating gives CSATTGNTIYF. The chain is built from TRBV20-1 and TRBJ1-3; D remains ambiguous. Germline V gene sequence: CDR1 DFQATT, CDR2 SNEGSKA (reference sequence). The CDR3 spans 11 residues. The germline V and J ends were trimmed by 6 bases and 2 bases, with 5 bases remaining between them.

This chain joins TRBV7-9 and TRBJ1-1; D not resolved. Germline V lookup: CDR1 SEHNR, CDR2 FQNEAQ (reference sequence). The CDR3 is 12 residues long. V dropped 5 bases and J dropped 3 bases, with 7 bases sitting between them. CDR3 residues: CASSQMDTEAFF. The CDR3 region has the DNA TGTGCCAGCAGCCAAATGGACACTGAAGCTTTCTTT.

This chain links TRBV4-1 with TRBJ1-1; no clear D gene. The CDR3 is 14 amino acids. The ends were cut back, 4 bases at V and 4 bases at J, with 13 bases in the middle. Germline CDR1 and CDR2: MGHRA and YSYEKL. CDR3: CASSREPVGTEAFF. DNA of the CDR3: TGCGCCAGCAGCCGCGAACCAGTGGGCACTGAAGCTTTCTTT.

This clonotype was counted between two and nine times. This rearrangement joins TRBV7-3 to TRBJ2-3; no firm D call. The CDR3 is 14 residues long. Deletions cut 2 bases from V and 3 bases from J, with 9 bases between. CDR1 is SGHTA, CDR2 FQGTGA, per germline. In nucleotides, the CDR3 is TGTGCCAGCAGCTTACTTGCGGCGACAGATACGCAGTATTTT. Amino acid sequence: CASSLLAATDTQYF. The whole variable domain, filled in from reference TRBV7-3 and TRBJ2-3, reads GAGVSQTPSNKVTEKGKYVELRCDPISGHTALYWYRQSLGQGPEFLIYFQGTGAADDSGLPNDRFFAVRPEGSVSTLKIQRTERGDSAVYLCASSLLAATDTQYFGPGTRLTVL.

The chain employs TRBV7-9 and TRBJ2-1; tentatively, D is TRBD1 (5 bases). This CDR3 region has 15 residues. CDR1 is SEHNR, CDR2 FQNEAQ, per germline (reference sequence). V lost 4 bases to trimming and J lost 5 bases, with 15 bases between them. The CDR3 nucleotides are TGTGCCAGCAGCTGGATTACAGGTGGGGACAATGAGCAGTTCTTC. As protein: CASSWITGGDNEQFF.

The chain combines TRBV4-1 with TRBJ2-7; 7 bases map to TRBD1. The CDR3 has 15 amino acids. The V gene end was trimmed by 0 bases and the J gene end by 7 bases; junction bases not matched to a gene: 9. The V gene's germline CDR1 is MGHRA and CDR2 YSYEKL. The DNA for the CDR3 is TGCGCCAGCAGCCAAGATATTCGGACAGGCCCGGAGCAGTACTTC. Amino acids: CASSQDIRTGPEQYF.

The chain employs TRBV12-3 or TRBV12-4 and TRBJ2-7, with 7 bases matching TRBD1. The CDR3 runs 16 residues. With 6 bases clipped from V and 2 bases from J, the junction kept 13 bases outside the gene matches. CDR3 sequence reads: CASRPYTGASAYEQYF. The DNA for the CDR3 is TGTGCCAGCAGGCCATATACAGGGGCCTCAGCCTACGAGCAGTACTTC.